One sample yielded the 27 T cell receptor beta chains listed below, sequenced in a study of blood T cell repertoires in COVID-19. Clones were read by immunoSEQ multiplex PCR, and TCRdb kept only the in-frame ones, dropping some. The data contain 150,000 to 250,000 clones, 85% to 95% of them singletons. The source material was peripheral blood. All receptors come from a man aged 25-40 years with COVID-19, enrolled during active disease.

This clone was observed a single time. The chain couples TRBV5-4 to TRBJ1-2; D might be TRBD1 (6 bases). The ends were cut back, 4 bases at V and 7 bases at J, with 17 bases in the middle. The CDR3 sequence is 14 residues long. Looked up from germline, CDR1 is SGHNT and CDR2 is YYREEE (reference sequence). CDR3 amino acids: CASSHGTTSGGYTF. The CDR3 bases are TGTGCCAGCAGCCACGGGACAACCTCGGGTGGCTACACCTTC. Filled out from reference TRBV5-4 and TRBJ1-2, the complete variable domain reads ETGVTQSPTHLIKTRGQQVTLRCSSQSGHNTVSWYQQALGQGPQFIFQYYREEENGRGNFPPRFSGLQFPNYSSELNVNALELDDSALYLCASSHGTTSGGYTFGSGTRLTVV.

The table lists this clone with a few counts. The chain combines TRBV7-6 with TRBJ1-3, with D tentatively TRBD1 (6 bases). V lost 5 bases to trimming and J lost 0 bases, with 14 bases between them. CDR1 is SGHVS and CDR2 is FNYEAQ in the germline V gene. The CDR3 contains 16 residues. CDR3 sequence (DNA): TGTGCCAGCAGCCTAGGACAGATGAGCTCTGGAAACACCATATATTTT. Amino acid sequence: CASSLGQMSSGNTIYF.

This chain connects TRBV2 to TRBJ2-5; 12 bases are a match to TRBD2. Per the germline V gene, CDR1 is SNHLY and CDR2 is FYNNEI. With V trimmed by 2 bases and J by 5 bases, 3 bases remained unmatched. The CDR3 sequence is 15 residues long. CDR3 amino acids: CASSERLAGVETQYF. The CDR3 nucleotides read TGTGCCAGCAGTGAAAGACTAGCGGGGGTGGAGACCCAGTACTTC.

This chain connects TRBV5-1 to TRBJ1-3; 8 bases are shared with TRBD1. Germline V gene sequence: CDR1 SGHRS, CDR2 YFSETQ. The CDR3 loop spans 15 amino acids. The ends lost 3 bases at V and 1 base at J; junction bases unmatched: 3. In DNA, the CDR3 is TGCGCCAGCAGCTCGACAGGGGATTCTGGAAACACCATATATTTT. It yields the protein CASSSTGDSGNTIYF.

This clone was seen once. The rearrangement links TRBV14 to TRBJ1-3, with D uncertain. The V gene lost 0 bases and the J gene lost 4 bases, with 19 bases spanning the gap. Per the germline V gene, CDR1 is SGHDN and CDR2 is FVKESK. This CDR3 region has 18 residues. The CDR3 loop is CASSQDEVAGIAGNTIYF. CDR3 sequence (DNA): TGTGCCAGCAGCCAAGATGAGGTAGCGGGGATAGCCGGAAACACCATATATTTT.

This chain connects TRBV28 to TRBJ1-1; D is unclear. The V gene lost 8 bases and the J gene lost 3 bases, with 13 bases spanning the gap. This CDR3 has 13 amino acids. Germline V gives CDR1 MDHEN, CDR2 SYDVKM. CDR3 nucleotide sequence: TGTGCCAGCGAATCCCCCTCAGACACTGAAGCTTTCTTT. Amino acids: CASESPSDTEAFF.

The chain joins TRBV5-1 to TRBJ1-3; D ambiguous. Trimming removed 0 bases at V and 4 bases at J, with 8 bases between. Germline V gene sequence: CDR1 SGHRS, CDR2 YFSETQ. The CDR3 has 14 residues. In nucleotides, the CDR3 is TGCGCCAGCAGCTTGGGGGCTCAGGGAAACACCATATATTTT. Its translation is CASSLGAQGNTIYF.

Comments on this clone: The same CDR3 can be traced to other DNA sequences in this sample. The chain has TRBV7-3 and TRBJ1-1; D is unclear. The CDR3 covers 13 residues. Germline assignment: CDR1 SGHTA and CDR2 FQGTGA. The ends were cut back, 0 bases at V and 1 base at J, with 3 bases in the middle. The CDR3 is CASSLTANTEAFF. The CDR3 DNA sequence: TGTGCCAGCAGCTTAACGGCGAACACTGAAGCTTTCTTT.

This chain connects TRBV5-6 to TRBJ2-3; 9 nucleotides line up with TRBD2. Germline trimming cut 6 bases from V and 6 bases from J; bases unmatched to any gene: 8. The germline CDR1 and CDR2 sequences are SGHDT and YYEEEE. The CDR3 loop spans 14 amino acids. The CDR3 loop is CASKDSGGGDTQYF. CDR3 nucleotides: TGTGCCAGCAAGGATAGCGGGGGTGGGGATACGCAGTATTTT.

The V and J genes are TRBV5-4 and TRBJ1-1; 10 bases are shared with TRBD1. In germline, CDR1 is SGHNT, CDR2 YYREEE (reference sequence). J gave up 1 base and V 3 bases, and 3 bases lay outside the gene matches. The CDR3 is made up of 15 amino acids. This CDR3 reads CASSSGQGGNTEAFF. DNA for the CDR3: TGTGCCAGCAGCTCTGGACAGGGGGGGAACACTGAAGCTTTCTTT.

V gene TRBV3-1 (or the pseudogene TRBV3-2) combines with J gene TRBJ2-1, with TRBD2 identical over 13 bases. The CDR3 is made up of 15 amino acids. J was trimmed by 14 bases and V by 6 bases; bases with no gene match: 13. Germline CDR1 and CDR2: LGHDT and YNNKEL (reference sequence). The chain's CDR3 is CASRGTSGVPPPKFF. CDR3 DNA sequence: TGTGCCAGCAGGGGGACTAGCGGGGTCCCCCCCCCAAAGTTCTTC.

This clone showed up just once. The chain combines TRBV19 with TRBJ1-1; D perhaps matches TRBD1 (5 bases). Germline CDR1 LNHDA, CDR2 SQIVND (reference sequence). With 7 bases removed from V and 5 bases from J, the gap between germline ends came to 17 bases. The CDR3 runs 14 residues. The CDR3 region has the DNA TGTGCCAGTAAACCCCAGGGAAGGGGAACTGAAGCTTTCTTT. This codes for CASKPQGRGTEAFF.

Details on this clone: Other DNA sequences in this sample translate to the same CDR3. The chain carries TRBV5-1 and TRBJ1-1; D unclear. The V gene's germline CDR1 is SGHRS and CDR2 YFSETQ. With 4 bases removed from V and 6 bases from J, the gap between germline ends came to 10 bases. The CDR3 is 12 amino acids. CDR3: CASSLGGPEAFF. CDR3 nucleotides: TGCGCCAGCAGCCTGGGTGGCCCTGAAGCTTTCTTT. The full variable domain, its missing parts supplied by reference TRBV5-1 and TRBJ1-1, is KAGVTQTPRYLIKTRGQQVTLSCSPISGHRSVSWYQQTPGQGLQFLFEYFSETQRNKGNFPGRFSGRQFSNSRSEMNVSTLELGDSALYLCASSLGGPEAFFGQGTRLTVV.

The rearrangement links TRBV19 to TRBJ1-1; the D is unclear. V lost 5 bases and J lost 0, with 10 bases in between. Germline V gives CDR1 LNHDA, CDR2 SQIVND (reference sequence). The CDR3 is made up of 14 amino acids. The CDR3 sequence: CASSVQRLNTEAFF. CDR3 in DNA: TGTGCCAGTAGTGTACAGCGGTTGAACACTGAAGCTTTCTTT.

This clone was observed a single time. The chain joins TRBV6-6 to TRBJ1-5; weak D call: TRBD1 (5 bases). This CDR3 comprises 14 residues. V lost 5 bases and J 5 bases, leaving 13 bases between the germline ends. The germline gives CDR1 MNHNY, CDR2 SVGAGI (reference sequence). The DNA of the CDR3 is TGTGCCAGCAGTGGCGACAGAGATCATCAGCCCCAGCATTTT. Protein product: CASSGDRDHQPQHF.

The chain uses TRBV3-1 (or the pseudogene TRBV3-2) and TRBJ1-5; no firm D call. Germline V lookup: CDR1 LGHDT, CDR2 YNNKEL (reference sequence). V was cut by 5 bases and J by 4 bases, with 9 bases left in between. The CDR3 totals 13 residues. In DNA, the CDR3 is TGTGCCAGCAGCAACGGCAGGAATCAGCCCCAGCATTTT. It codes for CASSNGRNQPQHF.

The CDR3 here is CASSLRAERQGYEKLFF. As DNA, the CDR3 is TGTGCCAGCAGCTTGAGGGCGGAGAGACAGGGTTATGAAAAACTGTTTTTT. V is TRBV5-6 and J is TRBJ1-4, with TRBD1 identical over 7 bases. The CDR3 length is 17 residues. V lost 1 base and J lost 6; bases outside the gene matches: 12. Germline CDR1 is SGHDT and CDR2 is YYEEEE.

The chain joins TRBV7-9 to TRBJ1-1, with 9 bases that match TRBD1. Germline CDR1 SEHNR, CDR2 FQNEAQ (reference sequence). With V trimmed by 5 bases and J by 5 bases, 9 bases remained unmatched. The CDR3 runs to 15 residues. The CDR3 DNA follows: TGTGCCAGCAGCGCCGGGACAGGGATAGATACTGAAGCTTTCTTT. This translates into CASSAGTGIDTEAFF.

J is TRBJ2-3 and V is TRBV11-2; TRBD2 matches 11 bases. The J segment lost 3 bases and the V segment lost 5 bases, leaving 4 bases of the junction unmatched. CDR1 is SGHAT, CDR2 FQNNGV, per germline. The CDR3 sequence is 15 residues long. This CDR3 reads CASSATSGVTDTQYF. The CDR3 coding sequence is TGTGCCAGCAGCGCGACTAGCGGGGTTACAGATACGCAGTATTTT.

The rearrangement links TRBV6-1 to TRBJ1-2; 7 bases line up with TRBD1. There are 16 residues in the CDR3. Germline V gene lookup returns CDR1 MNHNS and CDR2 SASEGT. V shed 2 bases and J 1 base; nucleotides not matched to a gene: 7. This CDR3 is CASSELGGGGNYGYTF. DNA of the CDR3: TGTGCCAGCAGTGAATTAGGGGGCGGAGGTAACTATGGCTACACCTTC.

CDR3 DNA: TGTGCCAGCAGCCGTCTCCGGGCGGGGGGCACAGATACGCAGTATTTT. It encodes CASSRLRAGGTDTQYF. This chain links TRBV7-2 with TRBJ2-3; 7 nucleotides match TRBD2. J gave up 1 base and V 5 bases, and 9 bases lay outside the gene matches. From germline, CDR1 is SGHTA and CDR2 FQGNSA. CDR3 length: 16 amino acids.

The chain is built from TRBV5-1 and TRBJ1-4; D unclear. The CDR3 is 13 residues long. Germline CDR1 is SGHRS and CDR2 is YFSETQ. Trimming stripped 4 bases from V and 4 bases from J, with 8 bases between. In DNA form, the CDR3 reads TGCGCCAGCAGCCGGGTCTTTAATGAAAAACTGTTTTTT. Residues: CASSRVFNEKLFF.

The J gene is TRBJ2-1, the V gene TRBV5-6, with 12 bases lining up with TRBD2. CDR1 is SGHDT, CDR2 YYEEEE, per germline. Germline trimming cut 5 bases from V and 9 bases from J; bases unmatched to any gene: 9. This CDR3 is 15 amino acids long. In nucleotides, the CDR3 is TGTGCCAGCAGATTCCTAGCGGGGGGGCCTGGTGAGCAGTTCTTC. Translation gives CASRFLAGGPGEQFF.

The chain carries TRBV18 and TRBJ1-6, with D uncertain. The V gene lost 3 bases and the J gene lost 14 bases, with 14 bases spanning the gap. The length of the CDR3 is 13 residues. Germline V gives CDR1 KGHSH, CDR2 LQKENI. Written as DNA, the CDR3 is TGTGCCAGCTCACCGGACGGACTTAGGTCCCTCCACTTT. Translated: CASSPDGLRSLHF.

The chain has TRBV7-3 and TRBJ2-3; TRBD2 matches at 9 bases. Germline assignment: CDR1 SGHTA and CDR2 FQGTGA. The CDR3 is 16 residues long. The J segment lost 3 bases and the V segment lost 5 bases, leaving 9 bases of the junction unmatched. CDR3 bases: TGTGCCAGCAGCGCACTGACTAGCGGAAGGACAGATACGCAGTATTTT. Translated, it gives CASSALTSGRTDTQYF.

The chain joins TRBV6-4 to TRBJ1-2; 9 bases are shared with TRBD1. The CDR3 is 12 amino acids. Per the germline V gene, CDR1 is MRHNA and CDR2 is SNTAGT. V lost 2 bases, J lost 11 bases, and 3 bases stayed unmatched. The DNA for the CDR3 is TGTGCCAGCAGTGACCGGACAGGGGTATACACCTTC. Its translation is CASSDRTGVYTF.

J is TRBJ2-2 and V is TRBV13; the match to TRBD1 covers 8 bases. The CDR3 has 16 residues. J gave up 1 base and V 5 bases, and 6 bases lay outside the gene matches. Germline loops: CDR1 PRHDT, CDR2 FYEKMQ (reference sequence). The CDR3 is CASSRRTGLNTGELFF. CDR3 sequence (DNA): TGTGCCAGCAGCCGTAGGACAGGGTTGAACACCGGGGAGCTGTTTTTT.